This T cell receptor beta chain was observed in a study of T-cell memory formation after mild COVID-19. 5'RACE with constant-segment primers yielded barcoded, UMI-tagged TCR alpha and TCR beta cDNA libraries. TCRdb re-called the 5' RACE reads through MiXCR, storing one row per CDR3 protein. The data hold around 530,000 distinct CDR3 sequences, with less than 25% observed a single time. Turning to this clonotype: Its antigen is undetermined.

There are 11 residues in the CDR3. V trimming: 7 bases; J trimming: 10 bases; junction bases outside the gene matches: 3. Germline lookup yields CDR1 MNHEY and CDR2 SVGAGI. General study findings and limits: CD4+ contracting clones were mainly CM and EM; CD8+ ones, EMRA. Clones contracting across day 15 to 85 had a balanced CD4/CD8 profile; later expanding clones leaned CD4+. Clonal second-wave expansions that peaked on day 37 had unconfirmed SARS-CoV-2 specificity.

This TCR derives from an adult woman who had mild COVID-19 (a few samples of this study predate the infection). Cell type and time point are not known. The chain uses TRBV6-5 and TRBJ2-1; 8 bases fit TRBD1. Material for sequencing was PBMCs or a T cell subset sorted from them (not recorded which). DNA of the CDR3: TGTGCCAGCAAGAGGACAGGGGAGCAGTTCTTC. This encodes CASKRTGEQFF.